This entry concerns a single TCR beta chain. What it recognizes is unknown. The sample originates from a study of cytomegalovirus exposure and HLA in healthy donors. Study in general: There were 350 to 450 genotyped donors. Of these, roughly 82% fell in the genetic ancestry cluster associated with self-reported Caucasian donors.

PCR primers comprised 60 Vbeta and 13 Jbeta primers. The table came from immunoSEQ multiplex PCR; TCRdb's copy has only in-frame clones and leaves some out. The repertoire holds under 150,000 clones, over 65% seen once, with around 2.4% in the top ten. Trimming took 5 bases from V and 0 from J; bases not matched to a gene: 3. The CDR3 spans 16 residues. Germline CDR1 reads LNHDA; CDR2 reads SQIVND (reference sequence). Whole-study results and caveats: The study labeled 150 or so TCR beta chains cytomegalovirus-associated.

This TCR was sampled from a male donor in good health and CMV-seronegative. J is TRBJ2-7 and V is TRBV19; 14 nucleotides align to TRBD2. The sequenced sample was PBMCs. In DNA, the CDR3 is TGTGCCAGTAGTCCAGGGACTAGCGGGAGCTCCTACGAGCAGTACTTC. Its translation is CASSPGTSGSSYEQYF.